This T cell receptor (beta chain) was sequenced for a study of CD8 T cells in ankylosing spondylitis. This clonotype was observed many times. Its antigen is unidentified. This CDR3 is built from 13 residues. CDR1 and CDR2 (germline): SQVTM, ANQGSEA. The V end was cut by 5 bases, the J end by 5 bases, with 15 bases between. Study-wide results and caveats: From matched ankylosing spondylitis synovial fluid, disease-linked clones were reportedly recovered at significantly enriched levels. Ankylosing spondylitis blood appeared to be characterized by a TCR beta motif of several highly homologous variants. Some motif variants were previously reported in reactive arthritis synovial fluid and blood.

TCRdb ran MiXCR on the 5' RACE reads and lists one entry per CDR3 protein. The sample contains some 330,000 distinct CDR3 sequences, 8% of which appear only once. Sequencing was carried out using blood, either unsorted or a sorted T cell fraction (not recorded which). The chain is built from TRBV29-1 and TRBJ2-5, with D possibly being TRBD2 (5 bases). The TCR comes from a male donor with ankylosing spondylitis. The CDR3 region has the DNA TGCAGCGTTAGGTGGCTAGCCGTTGAGACCCAGTACTTC. Amino acids: CSVRWLAVETQYF.